The rows below give T cell receptor beta chains drawn from one sample of a study of blood T cell repertoires in COVID-19. Generated by immunoSEQ multiplex PCR, the TCRdb table keeps only in-frame clones and is missing some. The sample holds about 190,000 clones, around 80% seen once. The sample consisted of peripheral blood. Every receptor here comes from a woman over 75 with active or convalescent COVID-19. CDR3s include the opening cysteine and the closing phenylalanine or tryptophan. The order of the fields is V gene, J gene, clone size, D gene, CDR3 protein, CDR3 DNA. A D gene is named only where the DNA matches it firmly. Not every row has a clone size; where given, it reads once, few, many or a size class.

>TRBV7-3|TRBJ1-2|.|.
CASSLQSAGGSGYTF
TGTGCCAGCAGCTTACAATCCGCGGGAGGGAGTGGCTACACCTTC
>TRBV6-1|TRBJ2-4|.|TRBD2
CASSETSAGGAKNIQYF
TGTGCCAGCAGTGAAACTTCAGCGGGGGGAGCCAAAAACATTCAGTACTTC
>TRBV4-2|TRBJ2-2|.|.
CASSQDRYPNTGELFF
TGTGCCAGCAGCCAAGACAGGTACCCGAACACCGGGGAGCTGTTTTTT
>TRBV15|TRBJ1-6|few|TRBD1
CATSRDREVGPLHF
TGTGCCACCAGCAGGGACAGGGAGGTGGGACCCCTCCACTTT
>TRBV6-2/TRBV6-3|TRBJ2-1|once|TRBD1
CASSYTRTGGPYNEQFF
TGTGCCAGCAGTTACACCCGGACAGGGGGCCCCTACAATGAGCAGTTCTTC
>TRBV4-1|TRBJ2-3|.|.
CASSQVLQGYSDTQYF
TGCGCCAGCAGCCAAGTCTTGCAGGGGTACTCAGATACGCAGTATTTT
>TRBV29-1|TRBJ2-3|once|TRBD2
CSVSHLAGNTDTQYF
TGCAGCGTCTCTCACCTAGCGGGGAACACAGATACGCAGTATTTT
>TRBV27|TRBJ1-1|.|TRBD1
CASSPRTGEVTEAFF
TGTGCCAGCAGTCCCCGGACAGGGGAGGTCACTGAAGCTTTCTTT
>TRBV28|TRBJ2-7|.|TRBD1
CASSLPGQIYEQYF
TGTGCCAGCAGTTTACCGGGACAGATCTACGAGCAGTACTTC
>TRBV7-2|TRBJ1-6|.|TRBD1
CASSLLSGGQSPLHF
TGTGCCAGCAGCTTGTTGTCAGGGGGCCAGTCACCCCTCCACTTT
>TRBV4-1|TRBJ2-2|many|TRBD2
CASRRSGLAGDTGELFF
TGCGCCAGCAGAAGAAGCGGGCTAGCGGGGGACACCGGGGAGCTGTTTTTT
>TRBV9|TRBJ2-4|.|.
CASSVGAKNIQYF
TGTGCCAGCAGCGTAGGAGCTAAAAACATTCAGTACTTC
>TRBV9|TRBJ2-1|.|.
CASSVDSGVSYNEQFF
TGTGCCAGCAGCGTAGATTCAGGGGTTTCCTACAATGAGCAGTTCTTC
>TRBV6-1|TRBJ1-6|few|.
CASSELQPARSPLHF
TGTGCCAGCAGTGAACTACAGCCTGCAAGGTCACCCCTCCACTTT
>TRBV2|TRBJ2-2|.|.
CASTPDTGELFF
TGTGCCAGCACACCGGACACCGGGGAGCTGTTTTTT
>TRBV5-4|TRBJ1-1|.|.
CASSFIYTNTEAFF
TGTGCCAGCAGTTTTATTTACACAAACACTGAAGCTTTCTTT
>TRBV10-3|TRBJ1-2|.|TRBD1
CAISEARGLYGYTF
TGTGCCATCAGTGAGGCAAGGGGGCTCTATGGCTACACCTTC
>TRBV7-9|TRBJ1-3|.|.
CASSRGRAVGNTIYF
TGTGCCAGCAGCCGCGGCAGGGCAGTTGGAAACACCATATATTTT
>TRBV18|TRBJ1-6|.|.
CASQQGIDSPLHF
TGTGCCAGCCAACAGGGAATAGACTCACCCCTCCACTTT
>TRBV29-1|TRBJ1-2|.|.
CSAQPEGGYTF
TGCAGCGCTCAACCCGAGGGGGGGTACACCTTC
>TRBV6-1|TRBJ1-2|.|TRBD1
CASSSQGDGYTF
TGTGCCAGCAGTTCCCAGGGGGATGGCTACACCTTC
>TRBV7-8|TRBJ1-6|.|.
CASLPSGGRNSPLHF
TGTGCCAGCCTGCCGTCTGGGGGCAGAAATTCACCCCTCCACTTT
>TRBV6-1|TRBJ2-5|.|.
CASSKGAGTRSAETQYF
TGTGCCAGCAGTAAAGGGGCCGGTACCCGGTCGGCAGAGACCCAGTACTTC
>TRBV12-1|TRBJ2-7|.|.
CASSCEKKPGLVSEQYF
TGTGCCAGCAGCTGCGAAAAAAAACCGGGACTAGTCTCCGAGCAGTACTTC
>TRBV3-1/TRBV3-2|TRBJ2-2|few|TRBD2
CASSQLAGVLNTGELFF
TGTGCCAGCAGCCAACTAGCGGGTGTTCTTAACACCGGGGAGCTGTTTTTT
>TRBV14|TRBJ1-2|.|.
CASSSQAPVSNYGYTF
TGTGCCAGCAGTTCACAGGCCCCAGTGTCTAACTATGGCTACACCTTC
>TRBV28|TRBJ2-7|few|TRBD2
CASSASGGLQYEQYF
TGTGCCAGCAGTGCTAGCGGGGGCCTCCAATACGAGCAGTACTTC
>TRBV5-4|TRBJ1-1|.|TRBD1
CATRTRGQTSPEAFF
TGTGCCACCAGAACACGGGGACAGACCTCTCCCGAAGCTTTCTTT
>TRBV5-1|TRBJ1-1|.|.
CASNEQNLNTEAFF
TGCGCCAGCAACGAACAGAACCTGAACACTGAAGCTTTCTTT
>TRBV28|TRBJ2-1|.|TRBD2
CASSSGLSGRNNEQFF
TGTGCCAGCAGTTCGGGACTAAGCGGGCGTAACAATGAGCAGTTCTTC
>TRBV20-1|TRBJ2-3|.|TRBD2
CSASGSSGDTDTQYF
TGCAGTGCTAGTGGGTCTAGCGGGGACACAGATACGCAGTATTTT
>TRBV15|TRBJ1-2|.|.
CATSSVENYGYTF
TGTGCCACCAGCAGTGTAGAGAACTATGGCTACACCTTC
>TRBV19|TRBJ1-1|.|TRBD1
CASSNRGAEAFF
TGTGCCAGTAGTAACAGGGGGGCTGAAGCTTTCTTT
>TRBV5-1|TRBJ1-4|once|TRBD1
CASSLGTGSGEKLFF
TGCGCCAGCAGCCTCGGGACAGGGTCGGGTGAAAAACTGTTTTTT
>TRBV7-8|TRBJ1-4|.|TRBD1
CASSFGTGRLEKLFF
TGTGCCAGCAGCTTCGGGACAGGTCGGCTCGAAAAACTGTTTTTT
>TRBV19|TRBJ1-6|.|.
CASRIGVLGSPLHF
TGTGCCAGTAGGATCGGGGTTCTCGGATCACCCCTCCACTTT
>TRBV27|TRBJ2-1|.|.
CASSLFQGYNEQFF
TGTGCCAGCAGTTTATTTCAGGGCTACAATGAGCAGTTCTTC
>TRBV27|TRBJ1-2|.|.
CASSFGGIDRDGYTF
TGTGCCAGCAGTTTTGGGGGCATCGACCGAGATGGCTACACCTTC
>TRBV3-1/TRBV3-2|TRBJ1-2|.|.
CASSQETQGGYGYTF
TGTGCCAGCAGCCAAGAAACCCAGGGTGGCTATGGCTACACCTTC